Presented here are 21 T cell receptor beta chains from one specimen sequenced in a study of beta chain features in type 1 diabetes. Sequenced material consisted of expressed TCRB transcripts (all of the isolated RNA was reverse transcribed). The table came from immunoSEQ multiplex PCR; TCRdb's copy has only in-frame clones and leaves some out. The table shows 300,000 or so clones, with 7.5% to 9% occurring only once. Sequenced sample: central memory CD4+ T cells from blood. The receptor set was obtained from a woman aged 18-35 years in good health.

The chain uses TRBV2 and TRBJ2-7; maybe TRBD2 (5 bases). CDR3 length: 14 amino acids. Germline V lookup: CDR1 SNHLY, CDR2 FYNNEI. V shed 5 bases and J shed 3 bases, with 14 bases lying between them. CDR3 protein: CASSPRLGIYEQYF. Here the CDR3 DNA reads TGTGCCAGCAGTCCTCGACTCGGGATCTACGAGCAGTACTTC.

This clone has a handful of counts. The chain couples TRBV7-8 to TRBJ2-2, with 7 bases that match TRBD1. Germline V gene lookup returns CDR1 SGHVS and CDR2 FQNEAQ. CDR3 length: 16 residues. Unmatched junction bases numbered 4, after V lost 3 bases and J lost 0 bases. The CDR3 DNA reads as TGTGCCAGCAGCTTCTCCGGGACAGCGAACACCGGGGAGCTGTTTTTT. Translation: CASSFSGTANTGELFF.

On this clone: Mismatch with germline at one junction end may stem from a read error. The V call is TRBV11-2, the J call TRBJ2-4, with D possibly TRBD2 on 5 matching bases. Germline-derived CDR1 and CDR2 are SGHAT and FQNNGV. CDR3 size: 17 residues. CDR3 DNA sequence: TGTGCCAGCAGCTTAGTTTTAGGTGGGAGAGCCCAAAACATTCAGTACTTC. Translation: CASSLVLGGRAQNIQYF.

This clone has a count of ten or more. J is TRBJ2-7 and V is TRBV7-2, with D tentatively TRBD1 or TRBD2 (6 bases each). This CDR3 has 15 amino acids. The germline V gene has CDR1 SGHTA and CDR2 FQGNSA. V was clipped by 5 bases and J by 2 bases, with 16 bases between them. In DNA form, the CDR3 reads TGTGCCAGCAGCCAACGGGGGCAGGGGACCTACGAGCAGTACTTC. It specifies CASSQRGQGTYEQYF.

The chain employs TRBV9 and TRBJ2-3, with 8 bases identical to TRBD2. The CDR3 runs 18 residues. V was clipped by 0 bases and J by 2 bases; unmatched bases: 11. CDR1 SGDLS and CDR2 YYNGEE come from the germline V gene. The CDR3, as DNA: TGTGCCAGCAGCGTAGGCATCGGTAGGCGGGAGGCCACAGATACGCAGTATTTT. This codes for CASSVGIGRREATDTQYF.

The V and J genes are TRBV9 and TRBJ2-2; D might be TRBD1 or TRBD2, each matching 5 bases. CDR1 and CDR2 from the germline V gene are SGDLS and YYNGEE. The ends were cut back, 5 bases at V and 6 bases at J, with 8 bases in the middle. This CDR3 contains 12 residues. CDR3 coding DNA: TGTGCCAGCAGACGGGGCTCCGGGGAGCTGTTTTTT. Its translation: CASRRGSGELFF.

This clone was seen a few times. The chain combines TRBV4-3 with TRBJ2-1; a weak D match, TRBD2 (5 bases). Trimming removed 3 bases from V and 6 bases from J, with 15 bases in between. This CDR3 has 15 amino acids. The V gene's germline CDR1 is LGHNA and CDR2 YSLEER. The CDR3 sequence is CASSHLGSYFNEQFF. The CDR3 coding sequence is TGCGCCAGCAGCCATTTAGGGAGTTATTTCAATGAGCAGTTCTTC.

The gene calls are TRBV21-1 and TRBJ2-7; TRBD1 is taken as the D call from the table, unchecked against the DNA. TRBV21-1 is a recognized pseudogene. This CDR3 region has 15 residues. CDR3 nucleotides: TGTGCCAGCAGCGTAAGCCGGGACAGGGATTGCGAGCAGTACTTC. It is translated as CASSVSRDRDCEQYF.

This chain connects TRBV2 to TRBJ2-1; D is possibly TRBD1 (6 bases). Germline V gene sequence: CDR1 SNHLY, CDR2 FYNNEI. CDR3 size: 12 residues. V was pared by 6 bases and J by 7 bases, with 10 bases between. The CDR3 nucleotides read TGTGCCAGCAGGGGGGACAAGAATGAGCAGTTCTTC. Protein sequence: CASRGDKNEQFF.

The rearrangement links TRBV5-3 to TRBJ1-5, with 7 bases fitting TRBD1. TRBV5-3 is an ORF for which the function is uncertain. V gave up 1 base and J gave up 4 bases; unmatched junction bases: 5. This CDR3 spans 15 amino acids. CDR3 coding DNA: TGTGCCAGAAGCTTGATCGGGACAGAGAATCAGCCCCAGCATTTT. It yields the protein CARSLIGTENQPQHF.

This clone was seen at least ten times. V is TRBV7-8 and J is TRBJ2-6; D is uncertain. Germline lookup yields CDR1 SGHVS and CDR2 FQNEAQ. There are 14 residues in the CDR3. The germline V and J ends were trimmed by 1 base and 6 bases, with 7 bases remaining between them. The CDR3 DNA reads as TGTGCCAGCAGCTTAGTGGTTGAGGCCAACGTCCTGACTTTC. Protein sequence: CASSLVVEANVLTF.

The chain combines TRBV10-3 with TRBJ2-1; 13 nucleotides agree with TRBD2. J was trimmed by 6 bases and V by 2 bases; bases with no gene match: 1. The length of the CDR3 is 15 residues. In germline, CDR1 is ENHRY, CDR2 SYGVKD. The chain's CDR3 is CAISETSGRANEQFF. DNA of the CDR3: TGTGCCATCAGTGAGACTAGCGGGAGGGCCAATGAGCAGTTCTTC.

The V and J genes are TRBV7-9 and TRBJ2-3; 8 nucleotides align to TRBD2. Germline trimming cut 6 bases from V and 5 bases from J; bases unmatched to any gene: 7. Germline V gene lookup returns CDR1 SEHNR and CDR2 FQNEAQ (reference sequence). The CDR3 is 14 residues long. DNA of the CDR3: TGTGCCAGCAGTCCGGGAGGGCCGATAGATACGCAGTATTTT. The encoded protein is CASSPGGPIDTQYF.

CDR3 residues: CASSIGASSGANVLTF. CDR3 coding DNA: TGTGCCAGTAGTATCGGGGCTAGCTCTGGGGCCAACGTCCTGACTTTC. V is TRBV19 and J is TRBJ2-6; either TRBD1 or TRBD2 may fit D (5 bases each). The CDR3 sequence is 16 residues long. The germline gives CDR1 LNHDA, CDR2 SQIVND (reference sequence). Trimming pared 3 bases from V and 0 bases from J, leaving 9 bases between.

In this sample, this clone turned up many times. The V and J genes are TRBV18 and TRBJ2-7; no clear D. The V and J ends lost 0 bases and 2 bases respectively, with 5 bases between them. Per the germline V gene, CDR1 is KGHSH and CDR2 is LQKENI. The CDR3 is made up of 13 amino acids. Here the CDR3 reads CASSPPTTYEQYF. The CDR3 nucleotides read TGTGCCAGCTCACCACCTACCACCTACGAGCAGTACTTC.

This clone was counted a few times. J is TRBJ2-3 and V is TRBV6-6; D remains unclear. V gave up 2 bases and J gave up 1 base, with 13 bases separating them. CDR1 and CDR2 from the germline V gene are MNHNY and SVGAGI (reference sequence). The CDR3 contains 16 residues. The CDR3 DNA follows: TGTGCCAGCAGTTACGTTCGTGGCTCTGGCACAGATACGCAGTATTTT. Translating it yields CASSYVRGSGTDTQYF.

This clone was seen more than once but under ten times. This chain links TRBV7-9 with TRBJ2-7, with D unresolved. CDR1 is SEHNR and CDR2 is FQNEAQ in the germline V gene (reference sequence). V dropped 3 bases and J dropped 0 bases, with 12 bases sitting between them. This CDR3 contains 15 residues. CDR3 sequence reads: CASSLGKAISYEQYF. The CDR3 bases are TGTGCCAGCAGCTTGGGCAAAGCGATCTCCTACGAGCAGTACTTC.

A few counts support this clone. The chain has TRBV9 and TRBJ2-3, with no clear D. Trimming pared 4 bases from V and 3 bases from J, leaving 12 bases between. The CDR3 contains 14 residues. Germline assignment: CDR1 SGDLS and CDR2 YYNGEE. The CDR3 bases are TGTGCCAGCAGCCCCACGCCAGTAACAGATACGCAGTATTTT. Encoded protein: CASSPTPVTDTQYF. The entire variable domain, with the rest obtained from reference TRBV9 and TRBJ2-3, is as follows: DSGVTQTPKHLITATGQRVTLRCSPRSGDLSVYWYQQSLDQGLQFLIQYYNGEERAKGNILERFSAQQFPDLHSELNLSSLELGDSALYFCASSPTPVTDTQYFGPGTRLTVL.

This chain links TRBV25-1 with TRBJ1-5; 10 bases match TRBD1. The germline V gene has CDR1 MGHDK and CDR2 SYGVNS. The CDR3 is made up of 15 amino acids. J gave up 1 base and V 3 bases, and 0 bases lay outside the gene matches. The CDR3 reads CASSEGQGSNQPQHF. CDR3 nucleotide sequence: TGTGCCAGCAGTGAGGGACAGGGGAGCAATCAGCCCCAGCATTTT. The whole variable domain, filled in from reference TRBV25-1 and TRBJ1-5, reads EADIYQTPRYLVIGTGKKITLECSQTMGHDKMYWYQQDPGMELHLIHYSYGVNSTEKGDLSSESTVSRIRTEHFPLTLESARPSHTSQYLCASSEGQGSNQPQHFGDGTRLSIL.

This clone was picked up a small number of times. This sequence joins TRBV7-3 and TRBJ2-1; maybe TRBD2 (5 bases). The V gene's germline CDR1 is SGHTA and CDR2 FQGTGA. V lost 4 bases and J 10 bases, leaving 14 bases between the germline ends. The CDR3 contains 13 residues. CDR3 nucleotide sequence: TGTGCCAGCAGCTCTCGGGATCTTGGCGAGCAGTTCTTC. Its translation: CASSSRDLGEQFF.

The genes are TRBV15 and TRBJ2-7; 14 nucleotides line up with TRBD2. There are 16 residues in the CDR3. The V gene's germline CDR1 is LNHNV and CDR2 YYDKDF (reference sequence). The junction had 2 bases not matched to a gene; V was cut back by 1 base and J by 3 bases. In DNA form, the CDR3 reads TGTGCCACCAGCAGAGGAGGGACTAGCGGGAGCTACGAGCAGTACTTC. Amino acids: CATSRGGTSGSYEQYF.